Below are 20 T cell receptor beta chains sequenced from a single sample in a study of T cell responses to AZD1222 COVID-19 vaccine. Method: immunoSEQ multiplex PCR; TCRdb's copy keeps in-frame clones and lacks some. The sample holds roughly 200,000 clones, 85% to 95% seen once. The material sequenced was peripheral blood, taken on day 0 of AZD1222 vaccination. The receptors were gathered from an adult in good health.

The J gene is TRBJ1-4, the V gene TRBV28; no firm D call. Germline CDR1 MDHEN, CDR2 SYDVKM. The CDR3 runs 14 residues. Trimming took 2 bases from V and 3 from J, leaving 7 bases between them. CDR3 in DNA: TGTGCCAGCAGTTTAGAGGGAGCTAATGAAAAACTGTTTTTT. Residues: CASSLEGANEKLFF.

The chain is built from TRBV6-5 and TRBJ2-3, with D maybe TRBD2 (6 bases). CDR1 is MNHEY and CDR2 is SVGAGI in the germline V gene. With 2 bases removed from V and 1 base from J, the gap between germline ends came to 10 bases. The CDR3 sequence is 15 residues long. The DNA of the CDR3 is TGTGCCAGCAGTTACGGGACTGAGGGCACAGATACGCAGTATTTT. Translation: CASSYGTEGTDTQYF.

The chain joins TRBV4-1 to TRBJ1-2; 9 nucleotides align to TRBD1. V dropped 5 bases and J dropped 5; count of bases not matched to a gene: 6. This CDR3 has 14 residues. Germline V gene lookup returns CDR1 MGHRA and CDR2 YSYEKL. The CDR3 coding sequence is TGCGCCAGCAGCTCGGACAGGGGAGAATATGGCTACACCTTC. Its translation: CASSSDRGEYGYTF.

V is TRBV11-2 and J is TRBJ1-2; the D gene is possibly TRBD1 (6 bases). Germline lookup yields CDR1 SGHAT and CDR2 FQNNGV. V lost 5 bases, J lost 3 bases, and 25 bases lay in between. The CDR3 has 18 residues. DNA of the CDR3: TGTGCCAGCAGCCCGACCCGGGGGACATCCCAACGGTACTATGGCTACACCTTC. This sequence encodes CASSPTRGTSQRYYGYTF. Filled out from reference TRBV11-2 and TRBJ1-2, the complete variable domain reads EAGVAQSPRYKIIEKRQSVAFWCNPISGHATLYWYQQILGQGPKLLIQFQNNGVVDDSQLPKDRFSAERLKGVDSTLKIQPAKLEDSAVYLCASSPTRGTSQRYYGYTFGSGTRLTVV.

The CDR3 is CASSLLTVYNSPLHF. CDR3 in DNA: TGTGCCAGCAGCTTGTTGACGGTATATAATTCACCCCTCCACTTT. The chain combines TRBV5-5 with TRBJ1-6; D is unresolved. V was cut by 1 base and J by 4 bases, with 9 bases left in between. CDR1 is SGHKS and CDR2 is YYEKEE in the germline V gene (reference sequence). This CDR3 spans 15 amino acids.

The CDR3 is CASSPMTGDFTEAFF. The CDR3 bases are TGTGCCAGCTCACCAATGACAGGGGATTTTACTGAAGCTTTCTTT. J is TRBJ1-1 and V is TRBV18, with 8 bases lining up with TRBD1. The germline V gene has CDR1 KGHSH and CDR2 LQKENI. Trimming at V came to 2 bases and at J to 5 bases, leaving 7 bases not matched to a gene. CDR3 length equals 15 residues.

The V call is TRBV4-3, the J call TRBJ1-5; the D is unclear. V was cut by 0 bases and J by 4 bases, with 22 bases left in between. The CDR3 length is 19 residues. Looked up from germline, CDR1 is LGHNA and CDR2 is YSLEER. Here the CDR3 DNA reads TGCGCCAGCAGCCAAGATGTGGCCCTCTATTTAGGTCCAAATCAGCCCCAGCATTTT. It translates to CASSQDVALYLGPNQPQHF.

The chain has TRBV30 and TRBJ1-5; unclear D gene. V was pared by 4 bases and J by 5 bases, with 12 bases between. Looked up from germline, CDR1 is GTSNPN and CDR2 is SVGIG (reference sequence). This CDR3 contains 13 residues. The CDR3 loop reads CAWNRDGDQPQHF. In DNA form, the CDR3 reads TGTGCCTGGAACAGAGACGGGGATCAGCCCCAGCATTTT.

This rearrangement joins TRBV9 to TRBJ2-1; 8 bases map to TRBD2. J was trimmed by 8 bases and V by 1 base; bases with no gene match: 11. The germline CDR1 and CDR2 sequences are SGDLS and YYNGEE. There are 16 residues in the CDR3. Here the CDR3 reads CASSVRIASGYDEQFF. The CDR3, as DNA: TGTGCCAGCAGCGTAAGAATAGCTAGCGGGTATGATGAGCAGTTCTTC.

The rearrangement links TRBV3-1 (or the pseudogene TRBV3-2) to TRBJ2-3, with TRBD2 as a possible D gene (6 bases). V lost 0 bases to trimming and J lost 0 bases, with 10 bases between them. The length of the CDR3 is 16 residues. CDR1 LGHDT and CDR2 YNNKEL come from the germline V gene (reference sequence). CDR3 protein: CASSQDRGFSTDTQYF. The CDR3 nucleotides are TGTGCCAGCAGCCAAGATCGGGGGTTCAGCACAGATACGCAGTATTTT.

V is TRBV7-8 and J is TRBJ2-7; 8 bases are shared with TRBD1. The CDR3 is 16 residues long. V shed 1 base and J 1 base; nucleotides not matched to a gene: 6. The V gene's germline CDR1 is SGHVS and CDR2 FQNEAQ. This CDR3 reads CASSLGDRISSYEQYF. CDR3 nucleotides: TGTGCCAGCAGCTTAGGGGACAGGATTTCTTCCTACGAGCAGTACTTC.

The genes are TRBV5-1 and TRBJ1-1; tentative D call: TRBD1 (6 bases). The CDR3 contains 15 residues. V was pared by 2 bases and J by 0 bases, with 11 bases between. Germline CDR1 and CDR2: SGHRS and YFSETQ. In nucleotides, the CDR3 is TGCGCCAGCAGCTTACAGGGTTCCATGAACACTGAAGCTTTCTTT. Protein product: CASSLQGSMNTEAFF.

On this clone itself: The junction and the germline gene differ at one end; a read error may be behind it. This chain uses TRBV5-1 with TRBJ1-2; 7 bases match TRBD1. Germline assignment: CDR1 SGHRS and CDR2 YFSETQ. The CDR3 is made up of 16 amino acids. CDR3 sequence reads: CASGFPGGTEFYGYTF. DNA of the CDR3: TGCGCCAGCGGCTTCCCCGGGGGGACAGAATTCTATGGCTACACCTTC.

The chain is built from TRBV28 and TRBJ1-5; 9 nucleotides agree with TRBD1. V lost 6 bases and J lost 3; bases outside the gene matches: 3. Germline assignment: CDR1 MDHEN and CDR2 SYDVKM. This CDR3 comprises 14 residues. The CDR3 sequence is CASSGTGYNQPQHF. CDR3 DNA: TGTGCCAGCAGCGGGACAGGGTACAATCAGCCCCAGCATTTT.

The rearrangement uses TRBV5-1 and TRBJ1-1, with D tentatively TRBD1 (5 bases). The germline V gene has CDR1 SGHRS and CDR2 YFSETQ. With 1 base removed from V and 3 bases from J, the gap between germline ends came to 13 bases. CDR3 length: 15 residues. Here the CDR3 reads CASSLQTDIDTEAFF. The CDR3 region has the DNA TGCGCCAGCAGCTTGCAGACAGATATTGACACTGAAGCTTTCTTT.

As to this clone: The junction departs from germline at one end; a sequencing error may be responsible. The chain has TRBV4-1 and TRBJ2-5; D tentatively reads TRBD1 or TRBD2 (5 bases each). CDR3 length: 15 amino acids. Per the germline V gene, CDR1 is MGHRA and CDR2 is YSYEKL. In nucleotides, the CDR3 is TGCGCCCGCAGTCGGCAGTACGGGGCCGCGGAGACCCAGTACTTC. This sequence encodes CARSRQYGAAETQYF.

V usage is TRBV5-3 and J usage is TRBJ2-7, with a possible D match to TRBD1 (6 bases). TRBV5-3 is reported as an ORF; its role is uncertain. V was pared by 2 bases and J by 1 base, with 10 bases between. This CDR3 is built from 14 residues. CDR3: CARSFGRGSYEQYF. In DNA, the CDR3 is TGTGCCAGAAGCTTTGGTAGGGGGTCCTACGAGCAGTACTTC.

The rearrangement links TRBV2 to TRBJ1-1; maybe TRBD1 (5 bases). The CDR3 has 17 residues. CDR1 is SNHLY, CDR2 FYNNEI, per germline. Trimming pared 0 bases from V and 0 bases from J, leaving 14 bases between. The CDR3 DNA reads TGTGCCAGCAGTGAAGCGGAACTAGGGGCGCTGAACACTGAAGCTTTCTTT. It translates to CASSEAELGALNTEAFF.

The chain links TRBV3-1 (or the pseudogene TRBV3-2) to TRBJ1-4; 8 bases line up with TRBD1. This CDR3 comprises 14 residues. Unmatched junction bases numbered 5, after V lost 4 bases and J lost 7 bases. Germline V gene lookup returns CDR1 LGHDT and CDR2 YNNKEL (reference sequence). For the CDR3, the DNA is TGTGCCAGCAGCCCTACAGGGGGAGGTGAAAAACTGTTTTTT. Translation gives CASSPTGGGEKLFF.

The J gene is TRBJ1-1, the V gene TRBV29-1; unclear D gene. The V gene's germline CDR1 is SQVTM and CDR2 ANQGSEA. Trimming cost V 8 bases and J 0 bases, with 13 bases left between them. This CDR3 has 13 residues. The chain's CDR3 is CSLSTGLNTEAFF. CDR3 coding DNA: TGCAGCCTAAGTACCGGCTTGAACACTGAAGCTTTCTTT.